Following are 7 T cell receptor beta chains from one sample sequenced in a study of patients and donors after allogeneic stem cell transplantation. A single record per CDR3 protein comes from TCRdb applying MiXCR to the RT-PCR reads. The data show about 960,000 distinct CDR3 sequences, under 20% seen once. Sequencing was carried out using blood, either unsorted or a sorted T cell fraction (not recorded which). The source of these receptors is a human donor who was either an allogeneic HSCT recipient or a stem cell or donor lymphocyte infusion donor (not recorded which). It is not recorded whose cells these are; they may come from a transplant donor.

This clonotype appeared a few times. The chain employs TRBV12-3 or TRBV12-4 and TRBJ2-7; D might be TRBD1 (5 bases). The germline V and J ends were trimmed by 3 bases and 6 bases, with 12 bases remaining between them. CDR3 length: 13 residues. DNA of the CDR3: TGTGCCAGCAGTTTTGGCGCCCAGGGCGAGCAGTACTTC. Its translation is CASSFGAQGEQYF.

For this clonotype: At one boundary the junction diverges from the germline segment, which might be a read error. As DNA, the CDR3 is TGTGCCATCAGCCGGGGGAACACTGAAGCCTTCTTT. Amino acids: CAISRGNTEAFF. The gene calls are TRBV10-3 and TRBJ1-1; D is perhaps TRBD1 (5 bases). The CDR3 sequence is 12 residues long. Germline assignment: CDR1 ENHRY and CDR2 SYGVKD.

The J gene is TRBJ2-7, the V gene TRBV2, with D perhaps TRBD2 (5 bases). The V gene's germline CDR1 is SNHLY and CDR2 FYNNEI. The V and J ends lost 8 bases and 0 bases respectively, with 8 bases between them. The CDR3 is made up of 12 amino acids. The CDR3 coding sequence is TGTGCCAGCCTGACTAACTCCTACGAGCAGTACTTC. Translated, it gives CASLTNSYEQYF. The variable domain in full, completed from reference TRBV2 and TRBJ2-7, reads EPEVTQTPSHQVTQMGQEVILRCVPISNHLYFYWYRQILGQKVEFLVSFYNNEISEKSEIFDDQFSVERPDGSNFTLKIRSTKLEDSAMYFCASLTNSYEQYFGPGTRLTVT.

This clonotype was detected only a few times. The V call is TRBV18, the J call TRBJ1-4; D gene ambiguous. Germline V lookup: CDR1 KGHSH, CDR2 LQKENI. This CDR3 contains 16 residues. Trimming cost V 2 bases and J 3 bases, with 13 bases left between them. Written as DNA, the CDR3 is TGTGCCAGCTCACCAGAGCAAATTTTGGCTAATGAAAAACTGTTTTTT. Amino acids: CASSPEQILANEKLFF.

This clonotype was detected only a few times. The chain links TRBV29-1 to TRBJ2-1; the D is unclear. V was pared by 6 bases and J by 4 bases, with 7 bases between. Germline loops: CDR1 SQVTM, CDR2 ANQGSEA. The CDR3 covers 11 residues. The CDR3 protein is CSVLVYNEQFF. The CDR3 nucleotides read TGCAGCGTACTCGTATACAATGAGCAGTTCTTC.

This clonotype has a handful of counts. The rearrangement links TRBV5-1 to TRBJ2-2; maybe TRBD2 (5 bases). The germline CDR1 and CDR2 sequences are SGHRS and YFSETQ. V was shortened by 0 bases and J by 0 bases, with 12 bases between the two germline ends. This CDR3 comprises 17 residues. CDR3 nucleotides: TGCGCCAGCAGCTTGGACCTTGTCGGGACGAACACCGGGGAGCTGTTTTTT. The encoded protein is CASSLDLVGTNTGELFF.

The V and J genes are TRBV4-2 and TRBJ2-3, with 10 bases fitting TRBD2. Per germline, CDR1 LGHNA and CDR2 YNFKEQ. The trim removed 1 base at V and 4 bases at J, leaving 14 bases unmatched. This CDR3 spans 19 amino acids. The CDR3: CASSQALEGTSGRADTQYF. DNA for the CDR3: TGTGCCAGCAGCCAAGCTTTGGAAGGGACCAGCGGGAGGGCAGATACGCAGTATTTT.